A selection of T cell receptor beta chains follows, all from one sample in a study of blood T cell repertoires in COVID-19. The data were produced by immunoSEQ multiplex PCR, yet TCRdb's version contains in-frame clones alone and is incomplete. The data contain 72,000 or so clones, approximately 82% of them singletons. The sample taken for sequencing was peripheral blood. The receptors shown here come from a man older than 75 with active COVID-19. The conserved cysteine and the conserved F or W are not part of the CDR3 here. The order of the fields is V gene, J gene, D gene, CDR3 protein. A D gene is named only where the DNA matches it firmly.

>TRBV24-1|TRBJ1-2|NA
ATSGPGQGTGSY
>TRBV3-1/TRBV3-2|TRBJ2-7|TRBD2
ASSLAGGPYEQY
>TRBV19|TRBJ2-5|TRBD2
ASSMGRGQETQY
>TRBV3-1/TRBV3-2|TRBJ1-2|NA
ASSQVDPGVDGYT
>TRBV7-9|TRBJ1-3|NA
ASSLGAGNTIY
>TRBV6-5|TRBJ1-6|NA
ASSYSGGSNSPLH
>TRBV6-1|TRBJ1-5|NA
ASSERGTRNNQPQH
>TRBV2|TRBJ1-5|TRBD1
ASSDRGVGQPQH
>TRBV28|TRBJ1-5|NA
ASSLGQGSNQPQH
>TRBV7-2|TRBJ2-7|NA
ASSSNRAYRDEQY
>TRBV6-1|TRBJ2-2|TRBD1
ASSEPADRDLF
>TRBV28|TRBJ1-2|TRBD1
ASTQPRDRGNYGYT
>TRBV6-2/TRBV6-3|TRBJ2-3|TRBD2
ASSYAGVAASTDTQY
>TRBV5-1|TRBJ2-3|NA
ASSFRGRSTDTQY
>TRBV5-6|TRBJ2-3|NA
ASSLSGLSTDTQY
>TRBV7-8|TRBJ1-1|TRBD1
ASSVGTGGFTEAF
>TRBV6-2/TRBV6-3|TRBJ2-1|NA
ASSLIIQETYNEQF
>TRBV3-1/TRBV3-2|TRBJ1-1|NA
ASSQDRFSTEAF
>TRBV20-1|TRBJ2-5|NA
SARGLETQY
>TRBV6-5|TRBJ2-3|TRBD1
ASSSQGGDTQY
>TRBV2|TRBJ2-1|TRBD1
ASSRDRGLGEQF
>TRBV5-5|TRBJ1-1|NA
ASPSEAINTEAF
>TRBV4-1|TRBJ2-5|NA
ASSQRERETQY
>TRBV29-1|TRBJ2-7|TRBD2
SADEPSGSTYEQY
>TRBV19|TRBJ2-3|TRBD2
ASSKGLAVPDTQY
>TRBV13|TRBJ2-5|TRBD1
ASSFAGGMVETQY
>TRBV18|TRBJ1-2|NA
ASSPFDYGYT
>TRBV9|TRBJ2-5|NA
ASSVGSSGFLRRETQY
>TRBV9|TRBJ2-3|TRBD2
ATAQGASGGLSTDTQY
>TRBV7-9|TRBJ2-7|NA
ASSPSSYEQY
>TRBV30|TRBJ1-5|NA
AWSRGSNQPQH
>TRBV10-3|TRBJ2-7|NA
AISVSGVSYEQY
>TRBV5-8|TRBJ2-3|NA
ASSPARGLVSTDTQY
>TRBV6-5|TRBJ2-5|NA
ASSYSNPDQETQY
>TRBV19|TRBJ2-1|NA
ASSIVPGSSEQF
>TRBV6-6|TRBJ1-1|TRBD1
ASSENRGSKDTEAF
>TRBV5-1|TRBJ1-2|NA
ASSLALGQGGGYT
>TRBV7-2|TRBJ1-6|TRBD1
ASSPTGAGGRSPLH
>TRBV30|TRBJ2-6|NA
AWNRGSTGANVLT
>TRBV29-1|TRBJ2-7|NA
SALGGDGGREQY
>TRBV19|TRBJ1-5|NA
ASSFENQPQH
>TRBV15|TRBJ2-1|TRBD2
ATSRESGGSYNEQF
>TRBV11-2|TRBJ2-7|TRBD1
ASRPPGQGSYEQY
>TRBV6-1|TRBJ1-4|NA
ASSETQTVTNEKLF
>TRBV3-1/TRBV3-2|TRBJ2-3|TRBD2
ASRPAGGPTDTQY
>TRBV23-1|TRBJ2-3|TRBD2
ASSQSRTSGRAPPDTQY
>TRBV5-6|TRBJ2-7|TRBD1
ASSPDRGRPPYEQY
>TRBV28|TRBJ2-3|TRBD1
ASGQGAARDTQY
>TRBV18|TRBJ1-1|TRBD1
ASSSMGTAEAF
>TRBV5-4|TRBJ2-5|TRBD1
ASSSKQGAYQETQY
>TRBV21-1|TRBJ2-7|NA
ASSKAPGAYEQY
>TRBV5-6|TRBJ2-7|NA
ASSRTGEQGL
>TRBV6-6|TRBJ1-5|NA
ASSYVNQPQH
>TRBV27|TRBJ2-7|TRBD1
ASSPRPDRKVY